The T cell receptor (beta chain) described here comes from a study of Graves' ophthalmopathy and Graves' hyperthyroidism. Regarding the study as a whole: Blood also contained most of the expanded thyroid clonotypes above 0.001 frequency.

RNA transcripts were the source from which TCR beta CDR3 regions were amplified. Second-round multiplex PCR followed a first-round RT-PCR using HTBI primers. TCRdb itself ran the multiplex PCR reads through MiXCR, one entry per CDR3 protein. The sample has over a million distinct CDR3 sequences, approximately 35% seen once; the top ten hold 11%. Trimming stripped 1 base from V and 4 bases from J, with 13 bases between. CDR1 and CDR2 from the germline V gene are LGHNA and YSLEER. CDR3 length equals 15 residues. No donor had other autoimmune disease, uncontrolled infection, pregnancy or lactation. The diagnostic workup employed clinical symptoms, serum thyroxine, TRAb, thyroid ultrasound and orbital computed tomography. This clonotype came up a few times. Its specificity is unknown.

This TCR was sampled from an adult man with Graves' hyperthyroidism. Material for sequencing was peripheral blood or thyroid tissue (not recorded which). J is TRBJ1-2 and V is TRBV4-3, with D hard to call. CDR3 coding DNA: TGCGCCAGCAGCCAAGCCGGCAACCTGATCTATGGCTACACCTTC. It codes for CASSQAGNLIYGYTF.